These 17 T cell receptor beta chains came from one sample sequenced in a study of T cells in Graves' hyperthyroidism and ophthalmopathy. RNA transcripts served as the template for amplifying TCR beta CDR3 regions. HTBI primers were used for first-round RT-PCR of the TCR CDR3. One entry per CDR3 protein, called by TCRdb with MiXCR from the multiplex PCR reads. The sample has hundreds of thousands of distinct CDR3 sequences, roughly a quarter seen once. Sequenced sample: blood. Source of these receptors: a woman in her 30s with Graves' ophthalmopathy.

CDR3 amino acids: CSARSPSGVETQYF. The CDR3 nucleotides are TGCAGTGCTAGAAGTCCTAGCGGGGTGGAGACCCAGTACTTC. This sequence joins TRBV20-1 and TRBJ2-5; TRBD2 agrees at 9 bases. Germline V gene lookup returns CDR1 DFQATT and CDR2 SNEGSKA (reference sequence). The CDR3 length is 14 residues. Losses at the gene ends were 2 bases for V and 5 bases for J; bases not matched to a gene: 6.

The chain couples TRBV11-2 to TRBJ1-2; 9 nucleotides agree with TRBD1. With V trimmed by 2 bases and J by 4 bases, 8 bases remained unmatched. The CDR3 is 16 residues long. Germline V gene lookup returns CDR1 SGHAT and CDR2 FQNNGV. This CDR3 reads CASSLLGTGNSYGYTF. The CDR3 DNA sequence: TGTGCCAGCAGCTTACTTGGGACAGGGAATTCCTATGGCTACACCTTC.

This clonotype was seen a few times. This chain links TRBV2 with TRBJ2-7, with 12 bases that match TRBD2. CDR1 is SNHLY and CDR2 is FYNNEI in the germline V gene. Trimming took 5 bases from V and 7 from J; bases not matched to a gene: 6. This CDR3 comprises 14 residues. The CDR3 sequence: CASSPSGRAGEQYF. DNA for the CDR3: TGTGCCAGCAGTCCTAGCGGGAGGGCCGGTGAGCAGTACTTC.

This clonotype was observed many times. The rearrangement joins TRBV20-1 to TRBJ2-2, with no clear D. This CDR3 is 12 amino acids long. From germline, CDR1 is DFQATT and CDR2 SNEGSKA (reference sequence). The DNA for the CDR3 is TGCAGCGGCTCCTTGAACACCGGGGAGCTGTTTTTT. Amino acid sequence: CSGSLNTGELFF.

Ten or more counts support this clonotype. The chain uses TRBV29-1 and TRBJ1-1; 8 nucleotides agree with TRBD1. CDR1 is SQVTM, CDR2 ANQGSEA, per germline. V dropped 4 bases and J dropped 4; count of bases not matched to a gene: 11. This CDR3 has 15 residues. Written as DNA, the CDR3 is TGCAGCGTTGGGAAGACAGGGGTAGGGAGCACTGAAGCTTTCTTT. Translation gives CSVGKTGVGSTEAFF. Variable domain in full (rest from reference TRBV29-1 and TRBJ1-1): SAVISQKPSRDICQRGTSLTIQCQVDSQVTMMFWYRQQPGQSLTLIATANQGSEATYESGFVIDKFPISRPNLTFSTLTVSNMSPEDSSIYLCSVGKTGVGSTEAFFGQGTRLTVV.

This clonotype has a handful of counts. The chain employs TRBV12-3 or TRBV12-4 and TRBJ1-5, with 8 bases identical to TRBD1. CDR3 length: 13 amino acids. J was trimmed by 6 bases and V by 7 bases; bases with no gene match: 5. Here the CDR3 DNA reads TGTGCCAGCAAAGAACAGGGGGGTCAGCCCCAGCATTTT. It yields the protein CASKEQGGQPQHF.

The J gene is TRBJ2-6, the V gene TRBV2; D ambiguous. The germline gives CDR1 SNHLY, CDR2 FYNNEI. CDR3 length: 15 amino acids. V was trimmed by 4 bases and J by 3 bases, leaving 10 bases between them. The CDR3 spells CASSVLFVGANVLTF. The CDR3 nucleotides are TGTGCCAGCAGTGTACTGTTCGTTGGGGCCAACGTCCTGACTTTC.

This clonotype has a count of ten or more. The chain recombines TRBV6-5 with TRBJ2-6; 7 bases are shared with TRBD1. The CDR3 runs to 15 residues. With V trimmed by 7 bases and J by 2 bases, 5 bases remained unmatched. Germline lookup yields CDR1 MNHEY and CDR2 SVGAGI. The CDR3 here is CASKWTGTGANVLTF. The CDR3 bases are TGTGCCAGCAAATGGACAGGAACTGGGGCCAACGTCCTGACTTTC.

This clonotype was detected a few times. The rearrangement links TRBV20-1 to TRBJ1-5, with D unclear. V was pared by 5 bases and J by 0 bases, with 17 bases between. The CDR3 extends over 16 amino acids. Germline assignment: CDR1 DFQATT and CDR2 SNEGSKA (reference sequence). The CDR3 spells CSAAGPLQYSNQPQHF. DNA of the CDR3: TGCAGTGCTGCTGGTCCCTTGCAGTATAGCAATCAGCCCCAGCATTTT.

At least ten counts were recorded for this clonotype. A much larger clone is a single base away; this may be a read error. This chain uses TRBV6-1 with TRBJ1-1; the D gene is possibly TRBD1 (6 bases). CDR1 is MNHNS, CDR2 SASEGT, per germline. There are 10 residues in the CDR3. CDR3 DNA: TGTGTGAGTAGGGACACTGAAGCTCTCTTT. Amino acid sequence: CVSRDTEALF.

This clonotype was recorded many times. The chain joins TRBV7-9 to TRBJ2-5; unclear D gene. CDR1 and CDR2 (germline): SEHNR, FQNEAQ (reference sequence). Trimming shortened V by 3 bases and J by 5 bases, and 4 bases separated the two germline ends. This CDR3 has 11 amino acids. The CDR3 loop reads CASSFSETQYF. The CDR3 DNA reads as TGTGCCAGCAGCTTTTCCGAGACCCAGTACTTC.

The chain recombines TRBV4-1 with TRBJ1-1, with a possible D match to TRBD1 (6 bases). Germline lookup yields CDR1 MGHRA and CDR2 YSYEKL. Trimming took 2 bases from V and 1 from J, leaving 14 bases between them. The CDR3 is 16 amino acids. In DNA, the CDR3 is TGCGCCAGCAGCCAAAACTGGAGGGGGAGGAACACTGAAGCTTTCTTT. Translation gives CASSQNWRGRNTEAFF.

The chain links TRBV6-5 to TRBJ2-7; D could derive from TRBD1 or TRBD2 (6 bases each). Germline assignment: CDR1 MNHEY and CDR2 SVGAGI. V lost 2 bases and J lost 6, with 20 bases in between. This CDR3 comprises 16 residues. The CDR3 protein is CASSYNRDGRGGEQYF. The DNA of the CDR3 is TGTGCCAGCAGTTACAACCGCGATGGCAGGGGAGGCGAGCAGTACTTC.

The rearrangement uses TRBV6-1 and TRBJ2-2; the D gene could be TRBD1 or TRBD2 (6 bases each). V dropped 5 bases and J dropped 8 bases, with 21 bases sitting between them. Germline V lookup: CDR1 MNHNS, CDR2 SASEGT. There are 16 residues in the CDR3. The CDR3 loop is CASSPRGGFIVGELFF. The CDR3 bases are TGTGCCAGCAGTCCAAGAGGGGGGTTCATAGTAGGGGAGCTGTTTTTT.

The chain employs TRBV6-1 and TRBJ1-2; D ambiguous. CDR3 length equals 13 residues. The germline V and J ends were trimmed by 4 bases and 8 bases, with 14 bases remaining between them. Germline loops: CDR1 MNHNS, CDR2 SASEGT. The CDR3 loop is CASSGTAIGGYTF. Written as DNA, the CDR3 is TGTGCCAGCAGTGGGACCGCTATAGGCGGCTACACCTTC.

With respect to this clonotype: This may be a read error: a much more frequent sequence differs by one nucleotide. The V call is TRBV6-2 or TRBV6-3, the J call TRBJ1-2; D remains unclear. The CDR3 is 14 residues long. Germline assignment: CDR1 MNHEY and CDR2 SVGEGT. The CDR3 spells CTSSYPVGHYGYTF. For the CDR3, the DNA is TGTACCAGCAGTTACCCCGTAGGGCACTATGGCTACACCTTC.

The V call is TRBV29-1, the J call TRBJ2-7; TRBD2 might be the D (7 bases). Germline V CDR1 and CDR2: SQVTM, ANQGSEA. This CDR3 contains 12 residues. Between the trimmed V and J ends, which lost 4 bases and 4 bases, there was a span of 11 bases. CDR3 DNA: TGCAGCGTTGGGGAGGGGGGATACGAGCAGTACTTC. Its protein is CSVGEGGYEQYF.